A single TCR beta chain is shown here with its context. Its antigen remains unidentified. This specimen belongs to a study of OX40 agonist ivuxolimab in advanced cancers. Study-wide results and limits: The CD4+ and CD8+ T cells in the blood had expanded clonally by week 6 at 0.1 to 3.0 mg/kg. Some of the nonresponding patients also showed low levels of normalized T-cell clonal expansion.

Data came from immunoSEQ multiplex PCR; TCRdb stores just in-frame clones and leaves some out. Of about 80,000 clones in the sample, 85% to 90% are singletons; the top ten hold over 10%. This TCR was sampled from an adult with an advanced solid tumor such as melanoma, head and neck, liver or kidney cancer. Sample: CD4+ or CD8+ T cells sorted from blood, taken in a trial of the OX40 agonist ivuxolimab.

The CDR3: CASSGIAGVGETQYF. The CDR3 nucleotides read TGTGCCAGCAGCGGGATAGCGGGAGTCGGGGAGACCCAGTACTTC. The rearrangement uses TRBV9 and TRBJ2-5; TRBD2 matches 9 bases. With V trimmed by 3 bases and J by 5 bases, 8 bases remained unmatched. Germline V gives CDR1 SGDLS, CDR2 YYNGEE. The CDR3 spans 15 residues. Full variable domain (missing parts from reference TRBV9 and TRBJ2-5): DSGVTQTPKHLITATGQRVTLRCSPRSGDLSVYWYQQSLDQGLQFLIQYYNGEERAKGNILERFSAQQFPDLHSELNLSSLELGDSALYFCASSGIAGVGETQYFGPGTRLLVL.